This TCR beta chain was sequenced for a study of early T cells in non-severe SARS-CoV-2 infection. Germline CDR1 and CDR2: ENHRY and SYGVKD. CDR3 length: 11 amino acids. This clonotype was found many times. Relative to the germline gene, one junction end is altered; a read error may explain this. Individual cDNA molecules were tagged with unique molecular identifiers, the study reported. One entry per CDR3 protein results from TCRdb running MiXCR on the 5' RACE reads. This sample has about 49,000 distinct CDR3 sequences, with about 6.3% found just once. The clonotype originates from an adult who was a healthcare worker with PCR-confirmed SARS-CoV-2 infection or an uninfected control (not recorded which). The chain carries TRBV10-3 and TRBJ1-1, with D perhaps matching TRBD1 (6 bases). Material: whole blood, obtained at baseline. CDR3 region: CAISGQSEAFF. In nucleotides, the CDR3 is TGTGCCATTAGTGGACAGTCTGAAGCTTTCTTT.